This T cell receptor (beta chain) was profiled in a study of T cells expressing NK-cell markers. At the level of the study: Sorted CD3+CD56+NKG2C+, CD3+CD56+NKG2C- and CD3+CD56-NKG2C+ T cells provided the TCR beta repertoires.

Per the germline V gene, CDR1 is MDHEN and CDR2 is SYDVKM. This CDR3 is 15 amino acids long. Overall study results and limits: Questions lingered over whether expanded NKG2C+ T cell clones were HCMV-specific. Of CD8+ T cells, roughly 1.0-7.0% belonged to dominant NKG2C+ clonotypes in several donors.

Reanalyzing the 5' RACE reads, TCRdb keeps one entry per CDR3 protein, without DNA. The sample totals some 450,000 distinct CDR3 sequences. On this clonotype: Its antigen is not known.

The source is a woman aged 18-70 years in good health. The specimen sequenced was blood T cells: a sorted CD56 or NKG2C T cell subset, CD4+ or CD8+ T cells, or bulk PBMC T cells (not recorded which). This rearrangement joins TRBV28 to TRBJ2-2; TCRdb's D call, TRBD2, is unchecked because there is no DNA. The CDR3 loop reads CASMDSRTNTGELFF.